A single sample is the source of the 25 T cell receptor beta chains below, sequenced in a study of post-analysis software for immune sequencing data. The study, taken as a whole, reports: There were five TRBV segments more frequent in patients than controls, and TRBV5-6, TRBV5-1 and TRBV20-1 were among them.

Included in the TCR beta cDNA libraries were unique molecular identifiers. One entry per CDR3 protein results from TCRdb running MiXCR on the PCR reads. The sample consists of fewer than 850,000 distinct CDR3 sequences, roughly 50% of them appearing once. Their cognate antigens are unknown. Sequenced sample: blood. Source of these receptors: a girl under 18 with multiple sclerosis.

This chain connects TRBV9 to TRBJ2-6; TRBD1 matches 7 bases. With 4 bases clipped from V and 3 bases from J, the junction kept 13 bases outside the gene matches. CDR1 and CDR2 (germline): SGDLS, YYNGEE. The CDR3 contains 18 residues. CDR3 amino acids: CASSPSYHRGSGANVLTF. The CDR3 coding sequence is TGTGCCAGCAGCCCCTCTTACCACAGGGGAAGTGGGGCCAACGTCCTGACTTTC.

This clonotype was counted only a few times. The rearrangement uses TRBV5-1 and TRBJ2-7; D is unresolved. The germline V gene encodes CDR1 SGHRS and CDR2 YFSETQ. The germline V and J ends were trimmed by 4 bases and 0 bases, with 14 bases remaining between them. The CDR3 has 15 amino acids. In DNA form, the CDR3 reads TGCGCCAGCAGCCCTTTGTGGATGGGCTCCTACGAGCAGTACTTC. It specifies CASSPLWMGSYEQYF.

CDR3 amino acids: CSVEEAMGEKLFF. The CDR3 region has the DNA TGCAGCGTTGAAGAGGCGATGGGAGAAAAACTGTTTTTT. V and J are TRBV29-1 and TRBJ1-4; no firm D call. Germline-derived CDR1 and CDR2 are SQVTM and ANQGSEA. The CDR3 consists of 13 residues. With 0 bases removed from V and 8 bases from J, the gap between germline ends came to 10 bases.

This clonotype appeared a few times. The chain is built from TRBV7-9 and TRBJ1-5; no clear D. Germline values: CDR1 SEHNR, CDR2 FQNEAQ (reference sequence). This CDR3 has 15 amino acids. V lost 4 bases, J lost 0 bases, and 10 bases lay in between. CDR3 sequence: CASSSGGASNQPQHF. The CDR3 nucleotides are TGTGCCAGCAGCTCGGGCGGCGCTAGCAATCAGCCCCAGCATTTT.

This clonotype was observed a handful of times. CDR3 sequence reads: CASSYHPTGTGNTGELFF. CDR3 in DNA: TGTGCCAGCAGTTACCATCCCACCGGGACAGGGAACACCGGGGAGCTGTTTTTT. The chain couples TRBV6-5 to TRBJ2-2, with TRBD1 identical over 8 bases. This CDR3 contains 18 residues. The germline V gene has CDR1 MNHEY and CDR2 SVGAGI. V shed 2 bases and J 1 base; nucleotides not matched to a gene: 9.

The chain couples TRBV24-1 to TRBJ1-1; D call uncertain. The germline V gene has CDR1 KGHDR and CDR2 SFDVKD. The CDR3 spans 13 residues. V shed 6 bases and J shed 5 bases, with 12 bases lying between them. CDR3 loop: CATSTPSMTEAFF. CDR3 sequence (DNA): TGTGCCACCAGTACCCCCTCTATGACTGAAGCTTTCTTT.

The J gene is TRBJ1-5, the V gene TRBV6-2 or TRBV6-3, with TRBD1 as a possible D gene (5 bases). The germline V gene encodes CDR1 MNHEY and CDR2 SVGEGT. This CDR3 has 14 residues. The V end lost 8 bases, the J end lost 6 bases, and 17 bases lay between the germline ends. The CDR3 spells CASCIWGSGQPQHF. The CDR3, as DNA: TGTGCCAGCTGTATATGGGGGTCAGGTCAGCCCCAGCATTTT.

V gene TRBV7-9 combines with J gene TRBJ2-1; TRBD2 matches at 14 bases. J gave up 5 bases and V 5 bases, and 8 bases lay outside the gene matches. The length of the CDR3 is 17 residues. CDR1 and CDR2 from the germline V gene are SEHNR and FQNEAQ (reference sequence). The CDR3 DNA follows: TGTGCCAGCAGCCTGGGGACTAGCGGGAGTTTTCACAATGAGCAGTTCTTC. Its translation is CASSLGTSGSFHNEQFF.

V gene TRBV4-3 combines with J gene TRBJ2-4; D is perhaps TRBD2 (6 bases). Germline CDR1 LGHNA, CDR2 YSLEER. The CDR3 covers 14 residues. Trimming stripped 1 base from V and 5 bases from J, with 9 bases between. CDR3 loop: CASSQAGVENIQYF. The CDR3 DNA is TGCGCCAGCAGCCAAGCGGGGGTGGAAAACATTCAGTACTTC.

The chain carries TRBV10-3 and TRBJ2-1; D unresolved. Germline V CDR1 and CDR2: ENHRY, SYGVKD. The CDR3 totals 15 residues. Trimming shortened V by 3 bases and J by 6 bases, and 15 bases separated the two germline ends. For the CDR3, the DNA is TGTGCCATCAGTGACATTGACCAGGTCCTCAATGAGCAGTTCTTC. Translating it yields CAISDIDQVLNEQFF.

The V gene is TRBV9, the J gene TRBJ2-4, with TRBD2 as a possible D gene (6 bases). The CDR3 extends over 15 amino acids. CDR1 is SGDLS and CDR2 is YYNGEE in the germline V gene. Trimming left V 4 bases short and J 8 bases short, with 19 bases between. CDR3 nucleotides: TGTGCCAGCAGCTCCTACGGCGGGGTGGGGGACATTCAGTACTTC. Protein: CASSSYGGVGDIQYF.

This CDR3 is CASSGSLGGETQYF. DNA for the CDR3: TGCGCCAGCTCCGGTTCTTTGGGTGGAGAGACCCAGTACTTC. This chain uses TRBV10-2 with TRBJ2-4; D gene ambiguous. Judging by the DNA end, TRBJ2-5 fits better; the J call may be wrong. CDR3 size: 14 residues. Germline V gene sequence: CDR1 WSHSY, CDR2 SAAADI.

This clonotype was recorded a few times. The chain has TRBV12-3 or TRBV12-4 and TRBJ2-4; D is undetermined. The DNA matches TRBJ2-7 better at its end, which makes the J call doubtful. There are 12 residues in the CDR3. The DNA for the CDR3 is TGTGCCAGCAGTTTAATAGCCAACGAGCAGTACTTC. Its translation: CASSLIANEQYF.

The gene calls are TRBV5-6 and TRBJ1-5, with D tentatively TRBD1 (6 bases). CDR3 length: 17 amino acids. The ends were cut back, 0 bases at V and 0 bases at J, with 13 bases in the middle. CDR1 and CDR2 from the germline V gene are SGHDT and YYEEEE. CDR3 loop: CASSLGAGTFSNQPQHF. The CDR3 DNA is TGTGCCAGCAGCTTGGGGGCGGGGACATTTAGCAATCAGCCCCAGCATTTT.

This clonotype appeared a few times. The rearrangement links TRBV11-2 to TRBJ2-5, with a possible D match to TRBD1 (7 bases). This CDR3 is 16 amino acids long. The germline V gene encodes CDR1 SGHAT and CDR2 FQNNGV. V gave up 1 base and J gave up 1 base, with 13 bases separating them. The DNA for the CDR3 is TGTGCCAGCAGCTTAGCTCGCAGGGGGGCCCAAGAGACCCAGTACTTC. Translating gives CASSLARRGAQETQYF.

The rearrangement links TRBV6-2 or TRBV6-3 to TRBJ2-2; TRBD2 matches at 11 bases. Germline values: CDR1 MNHEY, CDR2 SVGEGT. After removal of 7 bases from V and 10 bases from J, the junction contained 8 bases not matched to a gene. The CDR3 runs 14 residues. The CDR3 DNA is TGTGCCAGCACCTATAGCGGGAGGGCCATGGAGCTGTTTTTT. Its translation: CASTYSGRAMELFF.

The rearrangement links TRBV5-6 to TRBJ1-1; the D gene is possibly TRBD1 (5 bases). V was cut by 0 bases and J by 3 bases, with 12 bases left in between. The CDR3 extends over 15 amino acids. Per the germline V gene, CDR1 is SGHDT and CDR2 is YYEEEE. CDR3 DNA sequence: TGTGCCAGCAGCTTGGTAGGGGCCGGTCACACTGAAGCTTTCTTT. Protein sequence: CASSLVGAGHTEAFF.

The chain recombines TRBV12-3 or TRBV12-4 with TRBJ2-2; D not resolved. This CDR3 is built from 13 residues. Trimming took 7 bases from V and 6 from J, leaving 12 bases between them. The CDR3 protein is CASTLHDAGELFF. The CDR3 DNA sequence: TGTGCCAGCACCCTTCATGACGCCGGGGAGCTGTTTTTT.

The V gene is TRBV28, the J gene TRBJ2-1; D uncertain. In germline, CDR1 is MDHEN, CDR2 SYDVKM. V dropped 6 bases and J dropped 3 bases, with 15 bases sitting between them. The CDR3 contains 15 residues. In nucleotides, the CDR3 is TGTGCCAGCAGAGGATTCCCCGACCGCTACAATGAGCAGTTCTTC. This translates into CASRGFPDRYNEQFF.

J is TRBJ2-1 and V is TRBV20-1; 8 positions match TRBD1. Germline CDR1 DFQATT, CDR2 SNEGSKA (reference sequence). The CDR3 extends over 10 amino acids. V lost 3 bases and J lost 14; bases outside the gene matches: 3. The DNA of the CDR3 is TGCAGTGCTAGTTCGGACAGGGAGTTCTTC. Translating it yields CSASSDREFF.

V usage is TRBV6-1 and J usage is TRBJ1-2, with D hard to call. Germline loops: CDR1 MNHNS, CDR2 SASEGT. Trimming cost V 2 bases and J 2 bases, with 9 bases left between them. There are 14 residues in the CDR3. This CDR3 is CASSETVQNYGYTF. The DNA for the CDR3 is TGTGCCAGCAGTGAAACAGTACAGAACTATGGCTACACCTTC.

The chain links TRBV20-1 to TRBJ2-5; unclear D gene. The CDR3 runs 14 residues. Trimming stripped 1 base from V and 4 bases from J, with 13 bases between. From germline, CDR1 is DFQATT and CDR2 SNEGSKA (reference sequence). The CDR3 bases are TGCAGTGCTAGAGTCACGCGGCCTGGAGAGACCCAGTACTTC. Its protein is CSARVTRPGETQYF.

V is TRBV7-8 and J is TRBJ1-2; D is undetermined. V dropped 5 bases and J dropped 0 bases, with 13 bases sitting between them. This CDR3 comprises 15 residues. Germline-derived CDR1 and CDR2 are SGHVS and FQNEAQ. The CDR3 is CASSPGRQANYGYTF. The CDR3 bases are TGTGCCAGCAGCCCCGGACGGCAAGCTAACTATGGCTACACCTTC.

This clonotype was seen a handful of times. The V gene is TRBV28, the J gene TRBJ2-3; D gene uncertain. This CDR3 is 16 amino acids long. V was pared by 1 base and J by 2 bases, with 13 bases between. From germline, CDR1 is MDHEN and CDR2 SYDVKM. Here the CDR3 DNA reads TGTGCCAGCAGTTTATTTCACGACTCCTACACAGATACGCAGTATTTT. Protein product: CASSLFHDSYTDTQYF.

V and J are TRBV10-3 and TRBJ2-3, with a possible D match to TRBD2 (6 bases). Germline V gives CDR1 ENHRY, CDR2 SYGVKD. CDR3 length: 17 residues. The V end was cut by 0 bases, the J end by 5 bases, with 18 bases between. The CDR3 reads CAISESGLGSAGDTQYF. The DNA of the CDR3 is TGTGCCATCAGTGAGTCAGGGCTCGGTTCAGCGGGAGATACGCAGTATTTT.